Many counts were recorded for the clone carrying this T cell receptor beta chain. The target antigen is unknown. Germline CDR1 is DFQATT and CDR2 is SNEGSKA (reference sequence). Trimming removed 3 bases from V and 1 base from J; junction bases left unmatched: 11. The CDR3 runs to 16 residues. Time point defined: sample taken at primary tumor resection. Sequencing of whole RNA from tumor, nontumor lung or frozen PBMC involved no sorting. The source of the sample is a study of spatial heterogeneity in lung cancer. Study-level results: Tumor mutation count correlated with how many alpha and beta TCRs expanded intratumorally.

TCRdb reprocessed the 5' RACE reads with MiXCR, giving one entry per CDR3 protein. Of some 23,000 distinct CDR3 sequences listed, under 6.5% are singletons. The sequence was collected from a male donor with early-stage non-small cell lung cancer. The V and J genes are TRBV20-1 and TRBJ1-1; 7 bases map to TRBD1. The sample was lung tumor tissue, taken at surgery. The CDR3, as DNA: TGCAGTGCTAGGGGCCGGTCGACAGGGCAGAACACTGAAGCTTTCTTT. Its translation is CSARGRSTGQNTEAFF.